These T cell receptor beta chains were read from a single sample in a study of blood T cell repertoires in COVID-19. Data came from immunoSEQ multiplex PCR; TCRdb stores just in-frame clones and leaves some out. This sample has about 240,000 clones, with roughly 90% found just once. Sequenced material: peripheral blood. Receptors were obtained from a man between 60 and 75 years old with acute or convalescent COVID-19. Both conserved end residues are part of each CDR3.

TRBJ2-7 TRBV4-2 CASSQVRTGGLEQYF
TRBJ1-3 TRBV11-3 CASSFSPGNTIYF
TRBJ2-1 TRBV5-1 CASSLAASGKGSEQFF
TRBJ1-6 TRBV20-1 CSATDQSPLHF
TRBJ2-7 TRBV5-4 CASSLKDGHYEQYF
TRBJ1-6 TRBV9 CASSVEAGGSSPLHF
TRBJ1-1 TRBV28 CASSLTRVENTEAFF
TRBJ1-2 TRBV5-5 CASSARQDAYGYTF
TRBJ2-2 TRBV5-1 CASSLGPGQGSGELFF
TRBJ2-7 TRBV6-5 CASSMTQTYEQYF
TRBJ2-1 TRBV29-1 CSVDFGGGEQFF
TRBJ1-6 TRBV27 CASRSPSSYNSPLHF
TRBJ2-5 TRBV5-4 CASSLVSTQETQYF
TRBJ1-5 TRBV15 CATSRATGSGNQPQHF
TRBJ1-2 TRBV11-3 CASSLTGVGGGYTF
TRBJ2-7 TRBV11-3 CASSLERHYEQYF
TRBJ1-4 TRBV30 CAWSVRAGVWEKLFF
TRBJ2-7 TRBV5-1 CASSLAKLEEGFEQYF
TRBJ2-5 TRBV28 CASSFYKRLAGGPGQETQYF
TRBJ1-5 TRBV7-2 CASSLGGGAYSQPQHF
TRBJ1-1 TRBV30 CAWSSDRGHEAFF
TRBJ1-5 TRBV19 CASSTRGYSNQPQHF
TRBJ1-1 TRBV7-8 CASSLAQGRKAFF
TRBJ2-1 TRBV4-2 CASSQVSSVNYNEQFF
TRBJ1-2 TRBV3-1/TRBV3-2 CASSPPGTGRDGYTF
TRBJ2-3 TRBV28 CASRETSGTGTQYF
TRBJ1-1 TRBV11-3 CASSFHRGLNTEAFF
TRBJ2-7 TRBV5-6 CASSLGDNSYEQYF
TRBJ2-7 TRBV5-1 CASSFDGTYEQYF
TRBJ2-1 TRBV5-5 CASSLEGLPYDEQFF
TRBJ2-2 TRBV7-7 CASSLGTSDTGELFF
TRBJ2-1 TRBV14 CASSQDLTVTDEQFF
TRBJ1-1 TRBV27 CASSLSGEVFF
TRBJ1-1 TRBV19 CASKLGQNTEAFF
TRBJ2-5 TRBV2 CASSERLGTGTSKRQETQYF
TRBJ1-5 TRBV28 CASSLRSGAENNQPQHF
TRBJ2-5 TRBV7-9 CASSSPGIRQETQYF
TRBJ2-5 TRBV7-6 CASSYRNRGGETQYF
TRBJ2-7 TRBV7-3 CASSSNPRERQYF
TRBJ2-7 TRBV11-2 CASSLDWDRGLYEQYF
TRBJ1-1 TRBV27 CASSLSGGAEAFF
TRBJ2-1 TRBV7-3 CASSPTPGGGTNNEQFF